The rows below give T cell receptor beta chains drawn from one sample of a study of naive and memory T cell subsets. TCRdb passed the UMI-ligation and nested PCR reads through MiXCR, listing each CDR3 protein once. This table holds under 150,000 distinct CDR3 sequences, about a fifth found once. Sequences were obtained from naive CD8+ T cells from blood. The receptor source for this set is a human donor in good health. CDR3s include the opening cysteine and the closing phenylalanine or tryptophan. D genes are given only for firm matches. Clone size is not always given. Where it is, it says once, few, many or a class for expanded clones.

d_gene	v_gene	abundance	j_gene	CDR3aa	CDR3nt
.	TRBV19	.	TRBJ1-5	CASSMNGPYGQPQHF	TGTGCCAGTAGTATGAACGGCCCTTACGGGCAGCCCCAGCATTTT
.	TRBV2	.	TRBJ1-2	CASSWGREAGYTF	TGTGCCAGCAGTTGGGGGAGGGAGGCTGGCTACACCTTC
TRBD2	TRBV7-8	few	TRBJ2-3	CASSFTSGSTDTQYF	TGTGCCAGCAGCTTTACTAGCGGGAGCACAGATACGCAGTATTTT
TRBD1	TRBV15	.	TRBJ1-4	CATSDSGQTNEKLFF	TGTGCCACCAGCGACTCGGGACAGACTAATGAAAAACTGTTTTTT
.	TRBV7-2	.	TRBJ1-1	CASSWSGGTEAFF	TGTGCCAGCAGCTGGTCAGGAGGGACTGAAGCTTTCTTT
.	TRBV29-1	few	TRBJ2-7	CSVEDGKTYEQYF	TGCAGCGTTGAAGATGGGAAAACCTACGAGCAGTACTTC
TRBD2	TRBV20-1	few	TRBJ2-7	CSARDRFVTSGTYEQYF	TGCAGTGCTAGAGATCGATTTGTGACTAGCGGGACCTACGAGCAGTACTTC
.	TRBV7-9	.	TRBJ1-1	CASRKDTENTEAFF	TGTGCCAGCAGAAAGGACACCGAGAACACTGAAGCTTTCTTT
.	TRBV5-1	.	TRBJ2-3	CASSLYGSRSSSTDTQYF	TGCGCCAGCAGCTTGTACGGATCGCGGAGCTCTAGCACAGATACGCAGTATTTT
TRBD1	TRBV9	.	TRBJ1-1	CASSVAGTANTEAFF	TGTGCCAGCAGCGTAGCTGGGACAGCCAACACTGAAGCTTTCTTT
TRBD2	TRBV18	.	TRBJ2-1	CASSTTSGMSYNEQFF	TGTGCCAGCTCAACGACTAGCGGGATGTCCTACAATGAGCAGTTCTTC
TRBD1	TRBV27	.	TRBJ1-2	CASIGQGARGYTF	TGTGCCAGCATTGGACAGGGGGCGCGGGGCTACACCTTC
TRBD1	TRBV27	many	TRBJ1-2	CASSPRTGSGYTF	TGTGCCAGCAGTCCTAGGACAGGGAGCGGCTACACCTTC
.	TRBV12-5	.	TRBJ1-1	CASANGNTEAFF	TGTGCTAGTGCCAACGGGAACACTGAAGCTTTCTTT
TRBD2	TRBV6-5	.	TRBJ2-5	CASSTGLAGKETQYF	TGTGCCAGCAGTACAGGACTAGCGGGGAAAGAGACCCAGTACTTC
.	TRBV6-2/TRBV6-3	few	TRBJ1-1	CASSYSNPVMNTEAFF	TGTGCCAGCAGTTACTCGAACCCGGTCATGAACACTGAAGCTTTCTTT
.	TRBV10-3	.	TRBJ2-3	CAISESDSFTDTQYF	TGTGCCATCAGTGAGTCCGATAGCTTCACAGATACGCAGTATTTT
.	TRBV25-1	few	TRBJ2-5	CASSEYPDGAETQYF	TGTGCCAGCAGTGAATATCCAGACGGGGCAGAGACCCAGTACTTC
TRBD1	TRBV28	few	TRBJ2-7	CASRTGTEIYEQYF	TGTGCCAGCAGGACGGGGACAGAGATTTACGAGCAGTACTTC
.	TRBV10-1	.	TRBJ2-2	CASSETGLNTGELFF	TGCGCCAGCAGTGAGACAGGGTTAAACACCGGGGAGCTGTTTTTT
.	TRBV19	.	TRBJ2-3	CASSSSNPGTDSQYF	TGTGCCAGTAGTAGCTCCAACCCGGGCACAGATTCGCAGTATTTT
TRBD2	TRBV20-1	few	TRBJ2-1	CSADTSGNYNEQFF	TGCAGTGCCGACACTAGCGGAAATTACAATGAGCAGTTCTTC
.	TRBV25-1	few	TRBJ2-7	CASSEWGGGYEQYF	TGTGCCAGCAGTGAATGGGGTGGAGGCTACGAGCAGTACTTC
TRBD2	TRBV6-5	.	TRBJ2-3	CASSLTSGTSTDTQYF	TGTGCCAGCAGTCTGACTAGCGGGACCAGCACAGATACGCAGTATTTT
.	TRBV7-9	.	TRBJ2-1	CASSLGVVQFF	TGTGCCAGCAGCTTAGGAGTGGTGCAGTTCTTC
.	TRBV7-9	few	TRBJ1-5	CASSLGTGTRGHQPQHF	TGTGCCAGCAGCTTAGGGACCGGGACAAGGGGACATCAGCCCCAGCATTTT
TRBD1	TRBV5-6	.	TRBJ1-6	CASSDGTESYNSPLHF	TGTGCCAGCAGCGACGGGACAGAATCCTATAATTCACCCCTCCACTTT
.	TRBV10-3	.	TRBJ2-7	CAISEPGEGHEQYF	TGTGCCATCAGTGAGCCAGGAGAGGGCCACGAGCAGTACTTC
.	TRBV12-5	few	TRBJ2-7	CASGFGGTEQYF	TGTGCTAGTGGTTTTGGGGGTACCGAGCAGTACTTC
TRBD2	TRBV29-1	.	TRBJ2-3	CSVEDPLAGLTDTQYF	TGCAGCGTTGAAGATCCACTAGCGGGCCTCACAGATACGCAGTATTTT
TRBD2	TRBV14	few	TRBJ2-7	CASSLSGGGGEQYF	TGTGCCAGCAGCCTCAGCGGCGGGGGAGGCGAGCAGTACTTC
.	TRBV7-6	.	TRBJ2-5	CASSLGGGQETQYF	TGTGCCAGCAGCTTAGGCGGCGGGCAAGAGACCCAGTACTTC
.	TRBV29-1	.	TRBJ2-5	CSVRDGETQYF	TGCAGCGTTCGGGACGGCGAGACCCAGTACTTC
.	TRBV5-1	few	TRBJ2-4	CASSFYREGGKNIQYF	TGCGCCAGCAGCTTTTACAGGGAAGGGGGCAAAAACATTCAGTACTTC
TRBD2	TRBV29-1	few	TRBJ2-7	CSVEGGEYEQYF	TGCAGCGTTGAGGGAGGGGAATACGAGCAGTACTTC
.	TRBV28	few	TRBJ2-1	CASSLPRESYNEQFF	TGTGCCAGCAGTTTACCCCGCGAGTCCTACAATGAGCAGTTCTTC
.	TRBV28	.	TRBJ1-1	CASGELGVGAEAFF	TGTGCCAGCGGTGAACTTGGGGTCGGGGCTGAAGCTTTCTTT
TRBD1	TRBV19	few	TRBJ2-2	CASSEGQSLLWGTGELFF	TGTGCCAGTAGTGAGGGACAGAGTCTACTATGGGGCACCGGGGAGCTGTTTTTT
.	TRBV11-2	few	TRBJ2-7	CASSSESLGDYEQYF	TGTGCCAGCAGCTCCGAAAGCCTGGGAGACTACGAGCAGTACTTC
.	TRBV6-5	.	TRBJ2-1	CASSLASYHEQFF	TGTGCCAGCAGCCTCGCTAGTTACCATGAGCAGTTCTTC
.	TRBV6-5	.	TRBJ2-7	CASSYIEFKDEQYF	TGTGCCAGCAGTTACATTGAGTTCAAGGACGAGCAGTACTTC